The clone carrying this T cell receptor beta chain occurred once. Its antigen is unidentified. This sample is drawn from a study of OX40 agonist ivuxolimab in advanced cancers. Study as a whole: Partial responses occurred in Three dose-escalation patients, one with hepatocellular carcinoma and two with cutaneous melanoma.

CDR1 is MDHEN and CDR2 is SYDVKM in the germline V gene. The trim removed 7 bases at V and 4 bases at J, leaving 9 bases unmatched. CDR3 length equals 17 residues. Some clones are missing from TCRdb's copy, which holds only in-frame ones; the method was immunoSEQ multiplex PCR. Of fewer than 90,000 clones in the sample, 89% were seen once. Notes on the study in general: Compared with others, partial responders at 0.1-3.0 mg/kg displayed clonal expansion among the lowest. The study observed clonal expansion of CD4+ and CD8+ blood T cells by week 6 at 0.1 to 3.0 mg/kg.

This chain links TRBV28 with TRBJ2-5; TRBD2 agrees at 16 bases. This receptor was obtained from an adult with an advanced solid tumor such as melanoma, head and neck, liver or kidney cancer. Specimen: CD4+ or CD8+ T cells sorted from blood, collected in a trial of the OX40 agonist ivuxolimab. CDR3 protein: CASNPPGLAGGLETQYF. CDR3 coding DNA: TGTGCCAGCAATCCCCCGGGACTAGCGGGGGGGTTAGAGACCCAGTACTTC.